This TCR beta chain comes out of a study of blood T cells in healthy people across ages. Primers used in a second PCR of roughly 6 to 11 cycles were a sample-barcoded 5' primer and a J-beta primer mix. Every individual sample yielded 3 million or more paired-end reads (each containing CDR3). TCRdb processed the 5' RACE reads anew with MiXCR; each CDR3 protein has one entry. The table has about 1.8 million distinct CDR3 sequences, around 48% seen once; the top ten hold over 2%. All donors came from Russia, were Caucasian and healthy, and spanned ages roughly 6 to 100. V lost 7 bases and J 6 bases, leaving 15 bases between the germline ends. The CDR3 spans 13 residues. Germline V gives CDR1 SGHVS, CDR2 FNYEAQ. A single count supports this clonotype.

The chain links TRBV7-6 to TRBJ1-2; possible D gene TRBD1, 6 bases. This sequence was found in a woman between 35 and 50 years old in good health. Sequenced input: blood. The CDR3 DNA follows: TGTGCCAGCACCACGGTTACAGGGCATGGCTACACCTTC. Translated: CASTTVTGHGYTF.